What follows are 17 T cell receptor beta chains derived from one specimen sequenced in a study of CD4 T cells in relation to SARS-CoV-2 and coronaviruses. The method was immunoSEQ multiplex PCR; TCRdb's version includes in-frame clones alone and lacks a portion of them. This table holds around 25,000 clones, roughly 76% found once. CD4+ T cells from unexposed donors were obtained before the COVID-19 pandemic (2011-2018). After roughly ten days of culture, CD4+ T cells were isolated. These receptors lack a known antigen. The sample was CD4+ T cells from PBMCs, cultured in vitro. Receptors were obtained from a human donor in good health.

The chain joins TRBV3-1 (or the pseudogene TRBV3-2) to TRBJ2-1; 7 nucleotides align to TRBD2. The CDR3 is 16 residues long. Germline CDR1 is LGHDT and CDR2 is YNNKEL (reference sequence). Trimming took 1 base from V and 2 from J; bases not matched to a gene: 5. In DNA, the CDR3 is TGTGCCAGCAGCCAAGTAAAGGGGACTACCTACAATGAGCAGTTCTTC. Amino acids: CASSQVKGTTYNEQFF.

This sequence joins TRBV9 and TRBJ1-2; tentative D call: TRBD1 (6 bases). The CDR3 spans 13 residues. Between the trimmed V and J ends, which lost 2 bases and 9 bases, there was a span of 14 bases. In germline, CDR1 is SGDLS, CDR2 YYNGEE. In DNA, the CDR3 is TGTGCCAGCAGCGTCGATTGGGGGGACAGCTACACCTTC. This sequence encodes CASSVDWGDSYTF.

The genes are TRBV19 and TRBJ1-1, with 9 bases aligning to TRBD1. This CDR3 has 13 residues. Germline CDR1 LNHDA, CDR2 SQIVND (reference sequence). The V gene end was trimmed by 7 bases and the J gene end by 4 bases; junction bases not matched to a gene: 4. In DNA form, the CDR3 reads TGTGCCAGTAAACAGGGGGCTTCCACTGAAGCTTTCTTT. It codes for CASKQGASTEAFF.

The CDR3: CASSVGSTDTQYF. DNA for the CDR3: TGTGCCAGCAGCGTAGGAAGCACAGATACGCAGTATTTT. V gene TRBV9 combines with J gene TRBJ2-3; D gene unclear. V was pared by 0 bases and J by 0 bases, with 2 bases between. CDR1 and CDR2 (germline): SGDLS, YYNGEE. The CDR3 contains 13 residues. The whole variable domain, remainder taken from reference TRBV9 and TRBJ2-3, is DSGVTQTPKHLITATGQRVTLRCSPRSGDLSVYWYQQSLDQGLQFLIQYYNGEERAKGNILERFSAQQFPDLHSELNLSSLELGDSALYFCASSVGSTDTQYFGPGTRLTVL.

This clone has a handful of counts. This chain uses TRBV18 with TRBJ1-1; possible D gene TRBD1, 5 bases. CDR1 is KGHSH, CDR2 LQKENI, per germline. Trimming took 2 bases from V and 3 from J, leaving 10 bases between them. The CDR3 loop spans 14 amino acids. The CDR3: CASSPSGDDTEAFF. The CDR3 DNA sequence: TGTGCCAGCTCACCATCGGGGGACGACACTGAAGCTTTCTTT.

The rearrangement links TRBV12-3 or TRBV12-4 to TRBJ1-2, with 8 bases matching TRBD1. V gave up 3 bases and J gave up 7 bases; unmatched junction bases: 1. This CDR3 contains 12 residues. The CDR3 DNA is TGTGCCAGCAGTTTGCAGGGGGCTGGCTACACCTTC. It translates to CASSLQGAGYTF.

The rearrangement joins TRBV7-9 to TRBJ1-5; D unresolved. CDR1 and CDR2 (germline): SEHNR, FQNEAQ (reference sequence). The V end lost 6 bases, the J end lost 6 bases, and 12 bases lay between the germline ends. The CDR3 has 13 residues. In DNA form, the CDR3 reads TGTGCCAGCAGGTTCGACCGTAGTCAGCCCCAGCATTTT. Its protein is CASRFDRSQPQHF.

This chain links TRBV6-5 with TRBJ2-7; TRBD2 aligns across 8 bases. The V gene end was trimmed by 2 bases and the J gene end by 9 bases; junction bases not matched to a gene: 12. Germline CDR1 MNHEY, CDR2 SVGAGI. CDR3 length: 15 amino acids. The chain's CDR3 is CASSYGPLAADAQYF. CDR3 DNA sequence: TGTGCCAGCAGTTACGGACCACTAGCGGCCGACGCGCAGTACTTC.

The chain uses TRBV3-1 (or the pseudogene TRBV3-2) and TRBJ2-7, with D perhaps TRBD2 (5 bases). This CDR3 spans 12 amino acids. V was shortened by 10 bases and J by 3 bases, with 13 bases between the two germline ends. CDR1 is LGHDT, CDR2 YNNKEL, per germline (reference sequence). CDR3 sequence: CATDAGGYEQYF. CDR3 sequence (DNA): TGTGCCACGGACGCGGGTGGCTACGAGCAGTACTTC.

V usage is TRBV19 and J usage is TRBJ2-5; 8 nucleotides agree with TRBD2. V was pared by 5 bases and J by 4 bases, with 6 bases of the junction left unmatched. Germline V gives CDR1 LNHDA, CDR2 SQIVND (reference sequence). This CDR3 region has 14 residues. The chain's CDR3 is CASSPGTSGETQYF. The CDR3, as DNA: TGTGCCAGTAGTCCGGGGACTAGTGGAGAGACCCAGTACTTC.

The chain joins TRBV5-4 to TRBJ2-1, with D possibly matching TRBD2 (7 bases). Germline CDR1 reads SGHNT; CDR2 reads YYREEE (reference sequence). V was trimmed by 4 bases and J by 0 bases, leaving 14 bases between them. There are 16 residues in the CDR3. For the CDR3, the DNA is TGTGCCAGCAGCCCCAGGGGCGGGAGCTCCTACAATGAGCAGTTCTTC. It codes for CASSPRGGSSYNEQFF.

The chain employs TRBV7-9 and TRBJ1-4, with a weak D call TRBD1 (5 bases). V lost 2 bases and J lost 6, with 10 bases in between. CDR3 length equals 14 residues. Germline V gene lookup returns CDR1 SEHNR and CDR2 FQNEAQ (reference sequence). CDR3 coding DNA: TGTGCCAGCAGCTTATGGGGGGGGGATGAAAAACTGTTTTTT. This gives the protein CASSLWGGDEKLFF. Full variable domain (missing parts from reference TRBV7-9 and TRBJ1-4): DTGVSQNPRHKITKRGQNVTFRCDPISEHNRLYWYRQTLGQGPEFLTYFQNEAQLEKSRLLSDRFSAERPKGSFSTLEIQRTEQGDSAMYLCASSLWGGDEKLFFGSGTQLSVL.

This chain links TRBV12-5 with TRBJ2-3; D may be TRBD2 (6 bases). CDR1 is LGHNT and CDR2 is FRNRAP in the germline V gene. Trimming pared 0 bases from V and 2 bases from J, leaving 12 bases between. The CDR3 covers 16 residues. CDR3 in DNA: TGTGCTAGTGGTTTGGTAATAGGGAGGAACACAGATACGCAGTATTTT. Its protein is CASGLVIGRNTDTQYF.

A single count supports this clone. V and J are TRBV5-1 and TRBJ1-4; 11 bases agree with TRBD1. The CDR3 is 16 residues long. Trimming cost V 4 bases and J 2 bases; bases outside gene matches: 4. Germline CDR1 SGHRS, CDR2 YFSETQ. CDR3 in amino acids: CASSEDRGPTNEKLFF. CDR3 DNA: TGCGCCAGCAGCGAGGACAGGGGGCCTACTAATGAAAAACTGTTTTTT.

The chain recombines TRBV10-3 with TRBJ1-2; 7 nucleotides agree with TRBD1. This CDR3 comprises 11 residues. The germline CDR1 and CDR2 sequences are ENHRY and SYGVKD. The CDR3 sequence: CAVGGGDGYTF. The CDR3 coding sequence is TGTGCGGTAGGGGGCGGGGATGGCTACACCTTC.

In DNA, the CDR3 is TGTGCCAGCAGCCAAGATTTCACTAGCCCCCCAGATACGCAGTATTTT. Translated: CASSQDFTSPPDTQYF. The rearrangement uses TRBV14 and TRBJ2-3; tentative D call: TRBD2 (6 bases). Per germline, CDR1 SGHDN and CDR2 FVKESK. V was pared by 0 bases and J by 4 bases, with 14 bases between. The CDR3 has 16 residues.

The CDR3: CASSLGGVDQPQHF. CDR3 nucleotide sequence: TGCGCCAGCAGCTTGGGGGGGGTGGATCAGCCCCAGCATTTT. The chain combines TRBV5-1 with TRBJ1-5, with a tentative D call TRBD1 (5 bases). Trimming pared 0 bases from V and 5 bases from J, leaving 9 bases between. There are 14 residues in the CDR3. CDR1 SGHRS and CDR2 YFSETQ come from the germline V gene.